Following are 16 T cell receptor beta chains from one sample sequenced in a study of shared clonotypes between healthy human individuals. The protocol was immunoSEQ multiplex PCR, while the TCRdb copy is restricted to in-frame clones and leaves out a portion. The sample shows 2.3 million or so clones, approximately 95% of them seen only once. Sequenced material: naive CD4+ T cells from PBMCs. Subset in this sample: CD45RA+ positively selected. These receptors originate from a man younger than 35 in good health. Some clones in this sample may be carry-over from other donors' samples.

This chain connects TRBV18 to TRBJ2-2, with 7 bases that match TRBD2. The CDR3 loop spans 15 amino acids. Germline CDR1 and CDR2: KGHSH and LQKENI. J gave up 4 bases and V 3 bases, and 5 bases lay outside the gene matches. In DNA, the CDR3 is TGTGCCAGCTCACCCCTAGCGGAGTCCACCGGGGAGCTGTTTTTT. The encoded protein is CASSPLAESTGELFF. Together with reference TRBV18 and TRBJ2-2, the CDR3 gives the full variable domain: NAGVMQNPRHLVRRRGQEARLRCSPMKGHSHVYWYRQLPEEGLKFMVYLQKENIIDESGMPKERFSAEFPKEGPSILRIQQVVRGDSAAYFCASSPLAESTGELFFGEGSRLTVL.

This clone was counted only a few times. The CDR3 sequence: CASGLGGENTEAFF. In DNA, the CDR3 is TGTGCTAGTGGCCTCGGGGGGGAGAACACTGAAGCTTTCTTT. The rearrangement links TRBV12-5 to TRBJ1-1; the D gene is possibly TRBD1 (5 bases). The CDR3 extends over 14 amino acids. Germline CDR1 reads LGHNT; CDR2 reads FRNRAP. Between the trimmed V and J ends, which lost 6 bases and 1 base, there was a span of 12 bases.

V and J are TRBV9 and TRBJ2-1; D gene ambiguous. V dropped 1 base and J dropped 0 bases, with 8 bases sitting between them. Germline V gives CDR1 SGDLS, CDR2 YYNGEE. This CDR3 contains 15 residues. The chain's CDR3 is CASSVTLSSYNEQFF. CDR3 bases: TGTGCCAGCAGCGTAACGTTGAGCTCCTACAATGAGCAGTTCTTC.

Of note for this clone: The same CDR3 can be traced to other DNA sequences in this sample. The J gene is TRBJ2-5, the V gene TRBV5-4, with no clear D. V shed 2 bases and J shed 4 bases, with 6 bases lying between them. CDR3 length: 12 amino acids. The V gene's germline CDR1 is SGHNT and CDR2 YYREEE (reference sequence). DNA of the CDR3: TGTGCCAGCAGCTTTGTCGGAGAGACCCAGTACTTC. It translates to CASSFVGETQYF.

This chain links TRBV9 with TRBJ1-4, with 7 bases lining up with TRBD1. The junction had 8 bases not matched to a gene; V was cut back by 5 bases and J by 4 bases. From germline, CDR1 is SGDLS and CDR2 YYNGEE. CDR3 length: 15 amino acids. The CDR3 region has the DNA TGTGCCAGCAGAGGCTACAGGGGTCATAATGAAAAACTGTTTTTT. Protein product: CASRGYRGHNEKLFF. The complete variable domain, with remaining parts taken from reference TRBV9 and TRBJ1-4, reads DSGVTQTPKHLITATGQRVTLRCSPRSGDLSVYWYQQSLDQGLQFLIQYYNGEERAKGNILERFSAQQFPDLHSELNLSSLELGDSALYFCASRGYRGHNEKLFFGSGTQLSVL.

The DNA of the CDR3 is TGTGCCAGTAGTATCACAGCCTACTCTGGAAACACCATATATTTT. This encodes CASSITAYSGNTIYF. The V gene is TRBV19, the J gene TRBJ1-3, with D hard to call. CDR3 length: 15 amino acids. Germline V gene sequence: CDR1 LNHDA, CDR2 SQIVND (reference sequence). Trimming left V 3 bases short and J 0 bases short, with 9 bases between.

This clone was found once. V usage is TRBV5-1 and J usage is TRBJ1-2; tentative D call: TRBD1 (5 bases). Germline V gene lookup returns CDR1 SGHRS and CDR2 YFSETQ. The CDR3 spans 14 residues. The ends were cut back, 4 bases at V and 2 bases at J, with 12 bases in the middle. This CDR3 is CASSQDTSNYGYTF. The CDR3 bases are TGCGCCAGCAGCCAGGACACCTCAAACTATGGCTACACCTTC. Full variable domain (missing parts from reference TRBV5-1 and TRBJ1-2): KAGVTQTPRYLIKTRGQQVTLSCSPISGHRSVSWYQQTPGQGLQFLFEYFSETQRNKGNFPGRFSGRQFSNSRSEMNVSTLELGDSALYLCASSQDTSNYGYTFGSGTRLTVV.

In DNA form, the CDR3 reads TGTGCCAGCAGTGAACAGGGGCTGGTTTCACCCCTCCACTTT. Protein sequence: CASSEQGLVSPLHF. This chain uses TRBV25-1 with TRBJ1-6; perhaps TRBD1 as D (6 bases). Deletions cut 2 bases from V and 9 bases from J, with 11 bases between. This CDR3 has 14 residues. Germline V gene data show CDR1 as MGHDK and CDR2 as SYGVNS.

This rearrangement joins TRBV4-1 to TRBJ2-5, with D perhaps TRBD1 (6 bases). This CDR3 spans 17 amino acids. Trimming took off 3 bases at V and 5 bases at J, with 22 bases between the two ends. In germline, CDR1 is MGHRA, CDR2 YSYEKL. Written as DNA, the CDR3 is TGCGCCAGCAGCCAGGCCCCCCCGGGACAAGGGACGGAGACCCAGTACTTC. Its protein is CASSQAPPGQGTETQYF.

In regard to this clone: This same CDR3 is encoded by further DNA sequences in the sample. The chain couples TRBV28 to TRBJ1-5; 11 bases agree with TRBD1. V was clipped by 6 bases and J by 6 bases; unmatched bases: 4. This CDR3 spans 14 amino acids. In germline, CDR1 is MDHEN, CDR2 SYDVKM. CDR3 sequence: CASSRTGGGQPQHF. Written as DNA, the CDR3 is TGTGCCAGCAGCCGGACAGGGGGCGGTCAGCCCCAGCATTTT.

The chain couples TRBV11-1 to TRBJ2-5; TRBD2 matches at 8 bases. The V and J ends lost 5 bases and 5 bases, in that order; junction bases with no gene match: 10. Per the germline V gene, CDR1 is SGHAT and CDR2 is FQDESV (reference sequence). This CDR3 comprises 15 residues. The CDR3 nucleotides are TGTGCCAGCAGCCTCCGTCGGGGGGGGATGGAGACCCAGTACTTC. Its translation: CASSLRRGGMETQYF.

This clone was seen only a few times. This rearrangement joins TRBV10-1 to TRBJ2-7; D gene unclear. The germline V gene encodes CDR1 WNHNN and CDR2 SYGVQD (reference sequence). CDR3 size: 13 residues. V shed 5 bases and J shed 6 bases, with 14 bases lying between them. CDR3 sequence (DNA): TGCGCCAGCAGTCTTAAAACCGGATCCGAGCAGTACTTC. Translated, it gives CASSLKTGSEQYF.

The V and J genes are TRBV28 and TRBJ2-1, with D perhaps TRBD1 or TRBD2 (6 bases each). Germline lookup yields CDR1 MDHEN and CDR2 SYDVKM. V lost 7 bases to trimming and J lost 9 bases, with 10 bases between them. The CDR3 is 11 amino acids. As DNA, the CDR3 is TGTGCCAGCACCTGGGGGGCTGAGCAGTTCTTC. This gives the protein CASTWGAEQFF.

The chain combines TRBV2 with TRBJ1-1; perhaps TRBD1 as D (5 bases). Germline V lookup: CDR1 SNHLY, CDR2 FYNNEI. Between the trimmed V and J ends, which lost 7 bases and 2 bases, there was a span of 11 bases. The CDR3 has 13 amino acids. The CDR3 DNA sequence: TGTGCCAGCACCCGAACAGGTAACACTGAAGCTTTCTTT. Amino acid sequence: CASTRTGNTEAFF.

V is TRBV28 and J is TRBJ1-4; tentative D call: TRBD1 (5 bases). Per germline, CDR1 MDHEN and CDR2 SYDVKM. The CDR3 loop spans 15 amino acids. Trimming pared 2 bases from V and 4 bases from J, leaving 11 bases between. CDR3 DNA: TGTGCCAGCAGTTTAAAGGGCAGGGTTAATGAAAAACTGTTTTTT. It codes for CASSLKGRVNEKLFF.

The V call is TRBV28, the J call TRBJ1-4; a weak D match, TRBD1 (6 bases). CDR3 size: 15 residues. CDR1 is MDHEN and CDR2 is SYDVKM in the germline V gene. Trimming left V 5 bases short and J 8 bases short, with 18 bases between. CDR3: CASSGGGQGIEKLFF. The CDR3 DNA reads TGTGCCAGCAGTGGTGGTGGGCAGGGGATAGAAAAACTGTTTTTT.